These 18 T cell receptor beta chains came from one sample sequenced in a study of T-cell memory formation after mild COVID-19. TCRdb reprocessed the 5' RACE reads via MiXCR and lists one record per CDR3 protein. The data contain about 27,000 distinct CDR3 sequences, 6% to 9.5% of them singletons. The sequencing input was PBMCs or a T cell subset sorted from them (not recorded which). These receptors were collected from an adult woman who had mild COVID-19 (a few samples of this study predate the infection). Cell type and time point are not known.

This clonotype was detected many times. The CDR3 loop is CASSDSDTGELFF. Written as DNA, the CDR3 is TGTGCCAGCAGTGACTCGGACACCGGGGAGCTGTTTTTT. The chain has TRBV6-4 and TRBJ2-2, with D hard to call. Trimming left V 0 bases short and J 3 bases short, with 2 bases between. The CDR3 has 13 amino acids. Germline V gives CDR1 MRHNA, CDR2 SNTAGT.

This clonotype appeared many times. The CDR3 sequence is CASSYSMIRFHNQPQHF. CDR3 bases: TGTGCCAGCAGTTACTCGATGATCAGGTTCCACAATCAGCCCCAGCATTTT. This chain joins TRBV6-2 or TRBV6-3 and TRBJ1-5; D not resolved. Germline-derived CDR1 and CDR2 are MNHEY and SVGEGT. V shed 0 bases and J shed 3 bases, with 15 bases lying between them. The CDR3 consists of 17 residues.

Ten or more counts support this clonotype. The chain joins TRBV11-1 to TRBJ2-3, with D possibly matching TRBD1 (6 bases). V lost 3 bases, J lost 0 bases, and 7 bases lay in between. The CDR3 covers 14 residues. CDR1 SGHAT and CDR2 FQDESV come from the germline V gene (reference sequence). In DNA, the CDR3 is TGTGCCAGCAGCTTGGGGGCTAGCACAGATACGCAGTATTTT. It codes for CASSLGASTDTQYF. Based on the CDR3 plus reference TRBV11-1 and TRBJ2-3, the full variable domain is EAEVAQSPRYKITEKSQAVAFWCDPISGHATLYWYRQILGQGPELLVQFQDESVVDDSQLPKDRFSAERLKGVDSTLKIQPAELGDSAMYLCASSLGASTDTQYFGPGTRLTVL.

Many counts were recorded for this clonotype. The chain has TRBV5-8 and TRBJ2-3; 9 bases fit TRBD2. The J segment lost 0 bases and the V segment lost 6 bases, leaving 5 bases of the junction unmatched. This CDR3 contains 15 residues. Germline values: CDR1 SGHTS, CDR2 YDEGEE. CDR3 coding DNA: TGTGCCAGCAATCTAGCGGGGCCTAGCACAGATACGCAGTATTTT. Its translation is CASNLAGPSTDTQYF.

There are many counts of this clonotype. The chain recombines TRBV7-3 with TRBJ2-2, with TRBD1 matching 9 bases. V shed 2 bases, J shed 5 bases, and the junction held 9 bases outside the gene matches. The CDR3 runs 17 residues. CDR1 is SGHTA, CDR2 FQGTGA, per germline. The CDR3 bases are TGTGCCAGCAGCTTAGCCCTCTACAGGGGGCATACCGGGGAGCTGTTTTTT. It is translated as CASSLALYRGHTGELFF.

In its sample, this clonotype was seen many times. The chain is built from TRBV7-2 and TRBJ2-7, with 8 bases lining up with TRBD1. This CDR3 is built from 15 residues. The trim removed 5 bases at V and 0 bases at J, leaving 6 bases unmatched. Germline V gene data show CDR1 as SGHTA and CDR2 as FQGNSA. The CDR3 DNA sequence: TGTGCCAGCAGCCCCTGGGGACAGGCCTCCTACGAGCAGTACTTC. Amino acids: CASSPWGQASYEQYF.

This clonotype came up many times. V and J are TRBV7-6 and TRBJ2-3; TRBD1 matches at 8 bases. Germline-derived CDR1 and CDR2 are SGHVS and FNYEAQ. With V trimmed by 1 base and J by 4 bases, 4 bases remained unmatched. CDR3 length: 15 residues. The CDR3 DNA reads as TGTGCCAGCAGCTTAGTAGCAGGGGGCGCAGATACGCAGTATTTT. It translates to CASSLVAGGADTQYF.

This clonotype was detected ten times or more. This chain connects TRBV18 to TRBJ2-3, with D tentatively TRBD2 (6 bases). Per the germline V gene, CDR1 is KGHSH and CDR2 is LQKENI. V lost 6 bases, J lost 6 bases, and 16 bases lay in between. CDR3 length: 14 residues. CDR3 region: CASSTEGTSDTQYF. CDR3 DNA sequence: TGTGCCAGCTCTACGGAGGGGACTTCGGATACGCAGTATTTT.

This clonotype was seen repeatedly, ten times or more. The chain is built from TRBV18 and TRBJ2-1; D gene unclear. Trimming pared 1 base from V and 6 bases from J, leaving 7 bases between. The CDR3 is 13 residues long. The germline V gene encodes CDR1 KGHSH and CDR2 LQKENI. CDR3: CASSPLETNEQFF. As DNA, the CDR3 is TGTGCCAGCTCACCACTTGAGACCAATGAGCAGTTCTTC.

This clonotype has only one observation. The chain uses TRBV20-1 and TRBJ2-7; 10 positions match TRBD2. This CDR3 spans 16 amino acids. CDR1 and CDR2 (germline): DFQATT, SNEGSKA (reference sequence). Trimming cost V 0 bases and J 1 base; bases outside gene matches: 6. The CDR3 is CSARDVLAGMSYEQYF. The CDR3 region has the DNA TGCAGTGCTAGAGATGTACTAGCGGGGATGTCCTACGAGCAGTACTTC.

The V and J genes are TRBV20-1 and TRBJ2-5, with 8 bases aligning to TRBD1. From germline, CDR1 is DFQATT and CDR2 SNEGSKA (reference sequence). This CDR3 is 14 amino acids long. Trimming cost V 3 bases and J 2 bases; bases outside gene matches: 5. In nucleotides, the CDR3 is TGCAGTGCTAGGGGGACAGGCGAGCAAGAGACCCAGTACTTC. Its translation is CSARGTGEQETQYF.

This clonotype was observed many times. The chain recombines TRBV30 with TRBJ1-3; 10 nucleotides match TRBD1. J lost 2 bases, V lost 3 bases, and 7 bases had no gene match. CDR3 size: 16 residues. The germline V gene has CDR1 GTSNPN and CDR2 SVGIG (reference sequence). CDR3 coding DNA: TGTGCCTGGAGAGGAAGGGACAGGGGAGCTGGAAACACCATATATTTT. It translates to CAWRGRDRGAGNTIYF.

This clonotype was seen repeatedly, ten times or more. The rearrangement links TRBV5-1 to TRBJ1-4, with D possibly matching TRBD1 (5 bases). Germline V gene lookup returns CDR1 SGHRS and CDR2 YFSETQ. V lost 4 bases, J lost 4 bases, and 8 bases lay in between. The CDR3 loop spans 13 amino acids. CDR3: CASSRDLNEKLFF. DNA for the CDR3: TGCGCCAGCAGCAGGGACCTTAATGAAAAACTGTTTTTT.

The gene calls are TRBV7-2 and TRBJ2-2, with D possibly TRBD2 on 6 matching bases. The CDR3 is made up of 14 amino acids. Trimming shortened V by 2 bases and J by 7 bases, and 11 bases separated the two germline ends. Germline CDR1 is SGHTA and CDR2 is FQGNSA. The CDR3 bases are TGTGCCAGCAGCTTATCGTGGGGGGACGGGGAGCTGTTTTTT. This gives the protein CASSLSWGDGELFF.

This clonotype came up many times. The V call is TRBV4-1, the J call TRBJ2-2; D is undetermined. This CDR3 has 12 residues. Per the germline V gene, CDR1 is MGHRA and CDR2 is YSYEKL. V dropped 0 bases and J dropped 9 bases, with 5 bases sitting between them. The CDR3 region has the DNA TGCGCCAGCAGCCAAGAGAGGCGGGAGCTGTTTTTT. Translation gives CASSQERRELFF.

This clonotype was seen many times. This rearrangement joins TRBV7-9 to TRBJ1-2, with a weak D call TRBD1 (6 bases). There are 15 residues in the CDR3. The ends were cut back, 5 bases at V and 3 bases at J, with 16 bases in the middle. CDR1 SEHNR and CDR2 FQNEAQ come from the germline V gene (reference sequence). The CDR3 here is CASSPLDSPYYGYTF. The CDR3 DNA sequence: TGTGCCAGCAGCCCATTGGACAGCCCCTACTATGGCTACACCTTC.

Ten or more counts support this clonotype. The rearrangement links TRBV5-6 to TRBJ1-6; D may be TRBD1 (6 bases). From germline, CDR1 is SGHDT and CDR2 YYEEEE. Trimming removed 4 bases at V and 7 bases at J, with 15 bases between. The CDR3 has 15 amino acids. This CDR3 is CASSPRGRSNSPLHF. The CDR3, as DNA: TGTGCCAGCAGCCCCCGGGGGCGATCAAATTCACCCCTCCACTTT.

There are many counts of this clonotype. CDR3 protein: CASSLAPETQYF. The CDR3 region has the DNA TGTGCCAGCAGCTTAGCGCCTGAGACCCAGTACTTC. The chain joins TRBV7-8 to TRBJ2-5; D gene uncertain. CDR3 length equals 12 residues. The germline V gene has CDR1 SGHVS and CDR2 FQNEAQ. V lost 0 bases and J lost 5, with 4 bases in between.